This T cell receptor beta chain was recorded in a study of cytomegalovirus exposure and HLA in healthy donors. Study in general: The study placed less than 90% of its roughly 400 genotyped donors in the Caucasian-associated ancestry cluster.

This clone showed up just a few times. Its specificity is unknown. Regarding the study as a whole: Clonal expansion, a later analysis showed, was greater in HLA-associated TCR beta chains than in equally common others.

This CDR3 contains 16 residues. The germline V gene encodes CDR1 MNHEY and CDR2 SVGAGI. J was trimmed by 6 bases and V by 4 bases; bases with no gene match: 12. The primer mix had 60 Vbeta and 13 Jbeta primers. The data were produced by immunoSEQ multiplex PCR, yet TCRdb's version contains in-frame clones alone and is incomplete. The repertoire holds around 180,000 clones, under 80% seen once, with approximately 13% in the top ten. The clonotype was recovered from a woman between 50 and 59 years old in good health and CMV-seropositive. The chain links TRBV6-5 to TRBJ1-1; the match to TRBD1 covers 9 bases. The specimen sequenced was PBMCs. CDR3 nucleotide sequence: TGTGCCAGCAGTTTCCTTGAGACAGGGGGGGTCGCTGAAGCTTTCTTT. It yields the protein CASSFLETGGVAEAFF.